This TCR beta chain was retrieved from a study of cytomegalovirus exposure and HLA in healthy donors. General study points: CMV antigen specificity was confirmed in vitro for a few CMV-associated chains.

V dropped 1 base and J dropped 6; count of bases not matched to a gene: 3. CDR3 length: 15 residues. The germline CDR1 and CDR2 sequences are SGHDN and FVKESK. In the case of this clone: Its antigen remains unknown.

This table comes from immunoSEQ multiplex PCR, and its TCRdb copy is limited to in-frame clones, with some not included. The sample holds some 330,000 clones, roughly 85% seen once. The clonotype originates from a woman under 30 in good health and CMV-seronegative. Sequencing was carried out using PBMCs. This chain uses TRBV14 with TRBJ2-7; 13 bases match TRBD2. The CDR3: CASSQGTSGSVEQYF. The CDR3 DNA reads as TGTGCCAGCAGCCAAGGGACTAGCGGGAGTGTCGAGCAGTACTTC.